Reported below is one T cell receptor beta chain. Authors' data handling: Estimates of nucleated cell counts were drawn from the amplification of reference gene primers. The repertoire was sequenced with immunoSEQ multiplex PCR; TCRdb's copy has only in-frame clones and lacks some. D and trimming were read from the DNA, whereas the V and J calls and clone size are those reported in that table. The sample shows approximately 140,000 clones, roughly 90% of them seen only once. The CDR3 is 17 residues long. Looked up from germline, CDR1 is SGHTA and CDR2 is FQGNSA. With V trimmed by 1 base and J by 5 bases, 8 bases remained unmatched. The record originates from a study of blood T cell repertoires in COVID-19. Background on the study: Acute-phase and convalescent COVID-19 samples originated in the United States, Italy and Spain.

J is TRBJ2-3 and V is TRBV7-2; 11 bases line up with TRBD2. Sequenced material: PBMCs or T cells enriched from blood (not recorded which). The TCR sequence derives from a woman in her forties who had been exposed to COVID-19. In DNA, the CDR3 is TGTGCCAGCAGCTTAGGGTTAGCGGGAGGGCCGGGAGATACGCAGTATTTT. It translates to CASSLGLAGGPGDTQYF.